One TCR beta chain is described in this entry. CDR1 MNHEY and CDR2 SVGAGI come from the germline V gene. CDR3 size: 13 residues. Trimming cost V 5 bases and J 8 bases, with 10 bases left between them. This entry belongs to a study of shared T cell receptors in the human thymus. The protocol was immunoSEQ multiplex PCR, while the TCRdb copy is restricted to in-frame clones and leaves out a portion. The data show more than 550,000 clones, roughly 88% seen once. The same sample was also used in a study of human thymus T cells. That report notes: The donors were infants in Finland with congenital heart defects, otherwise immunologically healthy.

The sequenced sample consisted of thymocytes. This TCR was recovered from a girl under three years old with a congenital heart defect. The chain has TRBV6-5 and TRBJ1-6; D call uncertain. The CDR3 region is CASSTRGYSPLHF. The CDR3 nucleotides are TGTGCCAGCAGTACCCGAGGGTATTCACCCCTCCACTTT.